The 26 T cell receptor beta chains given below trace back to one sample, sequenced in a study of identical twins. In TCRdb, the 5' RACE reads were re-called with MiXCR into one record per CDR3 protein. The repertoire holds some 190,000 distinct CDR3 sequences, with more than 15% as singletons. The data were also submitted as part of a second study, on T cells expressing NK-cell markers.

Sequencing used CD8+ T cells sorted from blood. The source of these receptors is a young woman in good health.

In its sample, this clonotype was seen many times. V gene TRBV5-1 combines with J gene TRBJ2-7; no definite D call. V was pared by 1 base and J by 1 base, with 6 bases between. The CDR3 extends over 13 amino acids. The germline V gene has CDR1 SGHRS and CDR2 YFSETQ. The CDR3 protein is CASSLTLSYEQYF. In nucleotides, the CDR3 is TGCGCCAGCAGCTTGACATTGTCCTACGAGCAGTACTTC.

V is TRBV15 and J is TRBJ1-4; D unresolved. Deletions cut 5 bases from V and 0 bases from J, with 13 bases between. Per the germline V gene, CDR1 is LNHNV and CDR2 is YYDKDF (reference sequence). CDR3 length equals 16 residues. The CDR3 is CATSPSRATTNEKLFF. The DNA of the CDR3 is TGTGCCACCAGCCCCTCCCGGGCCACAACTAATGAAAAACTGTTTTTT.

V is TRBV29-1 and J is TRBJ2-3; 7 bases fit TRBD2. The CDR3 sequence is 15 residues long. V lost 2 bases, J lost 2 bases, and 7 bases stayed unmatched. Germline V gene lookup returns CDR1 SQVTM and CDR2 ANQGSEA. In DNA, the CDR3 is TGCAGCGTTGAAAGAAGGGCGGGGGTCACAGATACGCAGTATTTT. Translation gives CSVERRAGVTDTQYF.

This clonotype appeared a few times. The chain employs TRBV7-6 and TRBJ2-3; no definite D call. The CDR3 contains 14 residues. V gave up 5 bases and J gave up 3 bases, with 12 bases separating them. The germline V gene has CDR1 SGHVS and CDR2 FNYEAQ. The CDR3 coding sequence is TGTGCCAGCAGCCCGACGACTCGAACAGATACGCAGTATTTT. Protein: CASSPTTRTDTQYF. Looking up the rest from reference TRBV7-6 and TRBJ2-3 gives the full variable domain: GAGVSQSPRYKVTKRGQDVALRCDPISGHVSLYWYRQALGQGPEFLTYFNYEAQQDKSGLPNDRFSAERPEGSISTLTIQRTEQRDSAMYRCASSPTTRTDTQYFGPGTRLTVL.

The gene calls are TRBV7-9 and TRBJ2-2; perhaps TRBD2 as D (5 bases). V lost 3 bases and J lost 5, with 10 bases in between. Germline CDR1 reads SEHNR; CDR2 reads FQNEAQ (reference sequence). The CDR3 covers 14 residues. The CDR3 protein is CASSFGRRTGELFF. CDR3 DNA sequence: TGTGCCAGCAGCTTCGGACGGAGGACCGGGGAGCTGTTTTTT.

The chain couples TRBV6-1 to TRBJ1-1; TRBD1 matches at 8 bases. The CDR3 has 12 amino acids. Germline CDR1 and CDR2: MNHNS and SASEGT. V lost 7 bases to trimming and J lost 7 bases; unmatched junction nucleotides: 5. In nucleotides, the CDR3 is TGTGCCAGCAATGAGGACAGGGTTGAAGCTTTCTTT. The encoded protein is CASNEDRVEAFF.

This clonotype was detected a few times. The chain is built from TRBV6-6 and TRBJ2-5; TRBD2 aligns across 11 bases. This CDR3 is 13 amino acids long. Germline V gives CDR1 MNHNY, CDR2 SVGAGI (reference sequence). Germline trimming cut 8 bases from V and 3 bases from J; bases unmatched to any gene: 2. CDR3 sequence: CASVSGGEETQYF. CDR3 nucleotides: TGTGCCAGCGTTAGCGGGGGGGAAGAGACCCAGTACTTC.

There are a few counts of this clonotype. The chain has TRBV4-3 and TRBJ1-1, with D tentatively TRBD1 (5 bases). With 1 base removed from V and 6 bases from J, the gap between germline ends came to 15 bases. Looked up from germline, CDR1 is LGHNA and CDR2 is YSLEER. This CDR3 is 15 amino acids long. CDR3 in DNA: TGCGCCAGCAGCCAAGCTGGTGGGGGAGGAGCTGAAGCTTTCTTT. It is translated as CASSQAGGGGAEAFF.

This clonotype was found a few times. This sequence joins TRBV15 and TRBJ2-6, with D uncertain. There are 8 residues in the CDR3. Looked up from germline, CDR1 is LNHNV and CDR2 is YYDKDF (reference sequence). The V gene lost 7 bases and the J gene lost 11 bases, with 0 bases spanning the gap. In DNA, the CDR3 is TGTGCCACCAACGTCCTGACTTTC. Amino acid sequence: CATNVLTF. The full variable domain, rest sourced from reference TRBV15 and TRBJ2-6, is DAMVIQNPRYQVTQFGKPVTLSCSQTLNHNVMYWYQQKSSQAPKLLFHYYDKDFNNEADTPDNFQSRRPNTSFCFLDIRSPGLGDTAMYLCATNVLTFGAGSRLTVL.

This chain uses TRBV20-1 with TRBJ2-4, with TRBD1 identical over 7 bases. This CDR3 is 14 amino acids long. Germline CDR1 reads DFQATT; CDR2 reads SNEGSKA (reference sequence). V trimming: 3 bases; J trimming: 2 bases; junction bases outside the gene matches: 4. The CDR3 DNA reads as TGCAGTGCTAGGGGGACAGCACCCAAAAACATTCAGTACTTC. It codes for CSARGTAPKNIQYF.

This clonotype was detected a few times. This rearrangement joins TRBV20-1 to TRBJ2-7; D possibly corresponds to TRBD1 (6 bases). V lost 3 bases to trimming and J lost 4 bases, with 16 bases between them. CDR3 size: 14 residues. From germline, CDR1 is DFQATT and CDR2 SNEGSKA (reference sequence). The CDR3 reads CSARSGQHLYEQYF. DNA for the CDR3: TGCAGTGCTAGGAGTGGACAGCATTTATACGAGCAGTACTTC.

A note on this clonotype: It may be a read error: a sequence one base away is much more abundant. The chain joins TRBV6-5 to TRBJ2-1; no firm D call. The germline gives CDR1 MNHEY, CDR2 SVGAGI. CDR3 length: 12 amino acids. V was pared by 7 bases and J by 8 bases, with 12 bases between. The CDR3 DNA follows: TGTGCCAGCATCCAAGGAGAAGATGAGCAGTTCTTC. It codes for CASIQGEDEQFF.

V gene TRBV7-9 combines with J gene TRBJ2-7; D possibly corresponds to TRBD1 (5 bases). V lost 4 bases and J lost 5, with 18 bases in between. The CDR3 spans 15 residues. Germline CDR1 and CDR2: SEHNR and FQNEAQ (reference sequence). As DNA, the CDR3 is TGTGCCAGCAGCTCCCCAATAAGTGGGGCGCACGAGCAGTACTTC. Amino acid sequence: CASSSPISGAHEQYF.

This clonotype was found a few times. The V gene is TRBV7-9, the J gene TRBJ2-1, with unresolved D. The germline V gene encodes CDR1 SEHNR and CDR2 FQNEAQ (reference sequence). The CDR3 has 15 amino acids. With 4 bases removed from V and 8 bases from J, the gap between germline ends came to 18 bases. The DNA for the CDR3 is TGTGCCAGCAGCTCCACCCAGGACCCGGCCCATGAGCAGTTCTTC. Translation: CASSSTQDPAHEQFF.

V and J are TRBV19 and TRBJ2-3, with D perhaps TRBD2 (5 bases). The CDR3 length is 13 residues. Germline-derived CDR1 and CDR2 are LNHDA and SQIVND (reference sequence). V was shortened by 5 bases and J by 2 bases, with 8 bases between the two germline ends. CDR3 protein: CASSVRVTDTQYF. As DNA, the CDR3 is TGTGCCAGTAGTGTGCGGGTCACAGATACGCAGTATTTT.

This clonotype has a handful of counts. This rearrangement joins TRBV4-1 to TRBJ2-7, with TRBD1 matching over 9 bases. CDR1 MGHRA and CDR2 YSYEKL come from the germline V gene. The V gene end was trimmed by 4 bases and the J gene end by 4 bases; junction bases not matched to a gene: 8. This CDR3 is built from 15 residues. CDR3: CASSRWDRAGYEQYF. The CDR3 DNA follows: TGCGCCAGCAGCCGATGGGACAGGGCAGGGTACGAGCAGTACTTC.

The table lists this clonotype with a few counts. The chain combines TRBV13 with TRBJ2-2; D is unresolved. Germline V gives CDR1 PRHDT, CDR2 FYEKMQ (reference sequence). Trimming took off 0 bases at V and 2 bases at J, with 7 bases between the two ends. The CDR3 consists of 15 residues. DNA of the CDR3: TGTGCCAGCAGCTTAGGGGCCCCAAACACCGGGGAGCTGTTTTTT. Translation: CASSLGAPNTGELFF. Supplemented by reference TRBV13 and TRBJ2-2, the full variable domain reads AAGVIQSPRHLIKEKRETATLKCYPIPRHDTVYWYQQGPGQDPQFLISFYEKMQSDKGSIPDRFSAQQFSDYHSELNMSSLELGDSALYFCASSLGAPNTGELFFGEGSRLTVL.

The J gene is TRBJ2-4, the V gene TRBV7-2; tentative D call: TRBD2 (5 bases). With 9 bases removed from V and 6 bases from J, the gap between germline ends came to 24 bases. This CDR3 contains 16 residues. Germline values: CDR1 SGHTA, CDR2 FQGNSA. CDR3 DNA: TGTGCCAGGGCCCCCCAGTTCGATCGGGGAAGAAACATTCAGTACTTC. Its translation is CARAPQFDRGRNIQYF.

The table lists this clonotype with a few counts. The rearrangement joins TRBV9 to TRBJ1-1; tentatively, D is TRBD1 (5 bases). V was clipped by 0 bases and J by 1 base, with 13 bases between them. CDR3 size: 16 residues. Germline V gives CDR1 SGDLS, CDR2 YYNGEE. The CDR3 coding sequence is TGTGCCAGCAGCGTAGAGGGGAGGGCTGGGAACACTGAAGCTTTCTTT. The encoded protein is CASSVEGRAGNTEAFF.

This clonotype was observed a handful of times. In DNA, the CDR3 is TGCGCCAGCAGCTTCCGACTAGCGGGAGCCGATGAGCAGTTCTTC. Protein product: CASSFRLAGADEQFF. This sequence joins TRBV5-1 and TRBJ2-1; 12 bases fit TRBD2. The ends lost 2 bases at V and 8 bases at J; junction bases unmatched: 5. The germline CDR1 and CDR2 sequences are SGHRS and YFSETQ. The CDR3 consists of 15 residues.

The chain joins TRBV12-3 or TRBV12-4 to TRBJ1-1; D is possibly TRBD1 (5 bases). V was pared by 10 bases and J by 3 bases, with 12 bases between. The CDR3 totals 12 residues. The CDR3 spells CAINGGDTEAFF. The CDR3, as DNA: TGTGCCATCAACGGGGGGGACACTGAAGCTTTCTTT.

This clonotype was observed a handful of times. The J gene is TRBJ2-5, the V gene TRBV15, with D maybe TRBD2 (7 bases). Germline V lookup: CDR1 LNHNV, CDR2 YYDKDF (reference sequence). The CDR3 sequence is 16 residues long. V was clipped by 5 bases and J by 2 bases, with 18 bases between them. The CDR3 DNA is TGTGCCACCAGCCGCGGCGGGGGCGACTCTCAAGAGACCCAGTACTTC. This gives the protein CATSRGGGDSQETQYF.

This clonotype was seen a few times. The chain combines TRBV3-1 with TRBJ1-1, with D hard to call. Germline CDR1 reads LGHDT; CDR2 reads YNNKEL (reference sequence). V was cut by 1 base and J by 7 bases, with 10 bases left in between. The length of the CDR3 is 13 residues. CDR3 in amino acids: CASSQGLGYEAFF. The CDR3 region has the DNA TGTGCCAGCAGCCAAGGTTTGGGGTATGAAGCTTTCTTT.

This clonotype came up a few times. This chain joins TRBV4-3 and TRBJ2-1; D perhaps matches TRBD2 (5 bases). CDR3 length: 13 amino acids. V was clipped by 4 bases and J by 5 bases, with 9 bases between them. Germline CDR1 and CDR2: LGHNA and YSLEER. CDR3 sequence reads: CASSPDGNNEQFF. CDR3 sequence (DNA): TGCGCCAGCAGCCCAGACGGGAACAATGAGCAGTTCTTC.

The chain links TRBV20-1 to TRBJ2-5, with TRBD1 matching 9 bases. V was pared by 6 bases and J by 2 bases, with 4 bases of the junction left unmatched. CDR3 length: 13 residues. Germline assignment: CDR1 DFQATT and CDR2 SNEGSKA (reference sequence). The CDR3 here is CSAPGTGQETQYF. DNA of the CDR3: TGCAGTGCGCCCGGGACAGGGCAAGAGACCCAGTACTTC.

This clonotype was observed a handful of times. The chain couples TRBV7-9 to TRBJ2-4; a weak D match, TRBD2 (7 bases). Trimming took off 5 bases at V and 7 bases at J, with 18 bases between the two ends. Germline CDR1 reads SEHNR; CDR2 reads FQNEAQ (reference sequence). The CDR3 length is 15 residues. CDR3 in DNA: TGTGCCAGCAGCGGTATCCGTGAGGGGGGGAACATTCAGTACTTC. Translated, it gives CASSGIREGGNIQYF.